The 6 T cell receptor beta chains reported below all come from one sample, sequenced in a study of OX40 agonist ivuxolimab in advanced cancers. The assay was immunoSEQ multiplex PCR, and TCRdb's table has in-frame clones only and misses some. The sample lists about 35,000 clones; around 90% were seen once. The sample here was CD4+ or CD8+ T cells sorted from blood, taken in a trial of the OX40 agonist ivuxolimab. These receptors all come from an adult with an advanced solid tumor such as melanoma, head and neck, liver or kidney cancer.

In this sample, this clone turned up once. The CDR3 sequence is CASSSGGATEAFF. In DNA, the CDR3 is TGTGCCAGCAGTTCGGGGGGGGCCACTGAAGCTTTCTTT. The V call is TRBV6-6, the J call TRBJ1-1, with D maybe TRBD1 (6 bases). Between the trimmed V and J ends, which lost 4 bases and 4 bases, there was a span of 10 bases. CDR1 is MNHNY, CDR2 SVGAGI, per germline (reference sequence). The CDR3 consists of 13 residues.

The chain carries TRBV4-1 and TRBJ2-7; tentative D call: TRBD1 (5 bases). The CDR3 has 14 amino acids. Germline V gene lookup returns CDR1 MGHRA and CDR2 YSYEKL. Trimming took 2 bases from V and 6 from J, leaving 14 bases between them. The CDR3 protein is CASSQPDSLGEQYF. CDR3 nucleotides: TGCGCCAGCAGCCAACCCGACAGTCTTGGCGAGCAGTACTTC.

The V gene is TRBV9, the J gene TRBJ2-2, with 7 bases fitting TRBD2. Germline CDR1 reads SGDLS; CDR2 reads YYNGEE. The CDR3 consists of 16 residues. J lost 1 base, V lost 0 bases, and 3 bases had no gene match. The CDR3 here is CASSVEPSGNTGELFF. The CDR3 nucleotides are TGTGCCAGCAGCGTAGAGCCTAGCGGGAACACCGGGGAGCTGTTTTTT.

V usage is TRBV15 and J usage is TRBJ2-5; 9 bases agree with TRBD2. There are 16 residues in the CDR3. The J segment lost 3 bases and the V segment lost 0 bases, leaving 5 bases of the junction unmatched. Per the germline V gene, CDR1 is LNHNV and CDR2 is YYDKDF (reference sequence). CDR3 bases: TGTGCCACCAGCAGAGAAGCGGGACTAGCTGAAGAGACCCAGTACTTC. This sequence encodes CATSREAGLAEETQYF.

The V gene is TRBV27, the J gene TRBJ2-1; 14 bases are shared with TRBD2. J was trimmed by 8 bases and V by 3 bases; bases with no gene match: 12. Germline V lookup: CDR1 MNHEY, CDR2 SMNVEV (reference sequence). CDR3 length: 18 residues. CDR3 sequence (DNA): TGTGCCAGCAGTTTGTCCGCGACTAGCGGGAGGGCCAATGATGAGCAGTTCTTC. Translating it yields CASSLSATSGRANDEQFF.

CDR3 loop: CASSLAPDITSYEQYF. The DNA for the CDR3 is TGTGCCAGCAGCTTAGCGCCGGACATCACTTCCTACGAGCAGTACTTC. V usage is TRBV7-8 and J usage is TRBJ2-7; possible D gene TRBD1, 5 bases. Germline CDR1 and CDR2: SGHVS and FQNEAQ. Trimming took off 0 bases at V and 1 base at J, with 13 bases between the two ends. The length of the CDR3 is 16 residues.